These 21 T cell receptor beta chains share one sample of origin, sequenced in a study of monozygotic twins with cystic fibrosis. The protocol was immunoSEQ multiplex PCR, while the TCRdb copy is restricted to in-frame clones and leaves out a portion. The top ten clones hold over 0.7% of a sample with roughly 29,000 clones, around four fifths of them seen once. Sequencing used blood. These receptors originate from a girl aged 2 to 9 with cystic fibrosis.

The rearrangement joins TRBV2 to TRBJ2-1; D not resolved. Germline CDR1 and CDR2: SNHLY and FYNNEI. The CDR3 is made up of 14 amino acids. Trimming took 3 bases from V and 2 from J, leaving 8 bases between them. The CDR3 is CASSDIATYNEQFF. As DNA, the CDR3 is TGTGCCAGCAGTGATATTGCCACCTACAATGAGCAGTTCTTC. Full variable domain (outside the CDR3, taken from reference TRBV2 and TRBJ2-1): EPEVTQTPSHQVTQMGQEVILRCVPISNHLYFYWYRQILGQKVEFLVSFYNNEISEKSEIFDDQFSVERPDGSNFTLKIRSTKLEDSAMYFCASSDIATYNEQFFGPGTRLTVL.

The chain employs TRBV6-5 and TRBJ2-7, with TRBD1 as a possible D gene (5 bases). Germline loops: CDR1 MNHEY, CDR2 SVGAGI. There are 16 residues in the CDR3. Trimming pared 0 bases from V and 2 bases from J, leaving 14 bases between. The CDR3 protein is CASSYSAGPSTYEQYF. CDR3 nucleotide sequence: TGTGCCAGCAGTTACTCGGCAGGGCCGTCAACCTACGAGCAGTACTTC.

The V gene is TRBV4-1, the J gene TRBJ2-3; unclear D gene. The CDR3 has 16 amino acids. Trimming pared 4 bases from V and 0 bases from J, leaving 14 bases between. From germline, CDR1 is MGHRA and CDR2 YSYEKL. The CDR3 spells CASSPRPGISTDTQYF. CDR3 nucleotides: TGCGCCAGCAGCCCCCGCCCGGGTATTAGCACAGATACGCAGTATTTT.

DNA for the CDR3: TGTGCCAGCAGCGTAGGATTGAATGGCTACACCTTC. This gives the protein CASSVGLNGYTF. The V call is TRBV9, the J call TRBJ1-2; D unresolved. Trimming left V 0 bases short and J 6 bases short, with 6 bases between. The CDR3 contains 12 residues. Germline lookup yields CDR1 SGDLS and CDR2 YYNGEE.

V gene TRBV4-1 combines with J gene TRBJ2-1, with 12 nucleotides matching TRBD2. The CDR3 length is 16 residues. In germline, CDR1 is MGHRA, CDR2 YSYEKL. Germline trimming cut 0 bases from V and 10 bases from J; bases unmatched to any gene: 7. Here the CDR3 reads CASSQETSGGTGEQFF. The CDR3 DNA reads as TGCGCCAGCAGCCAAGAAACTAGCGGGGGGACCGGCGAGCAGTTCTTC.

The chain employs TRBV11-1 and TRBJ1-2; the D is unclear. The V and J ends lost 2 bases and 4 bases respectively, with 11 bases between them. The CDR3 consists of 14 residues. Per germline, CDR1 SGHAT and CDR2 FQDESV (reference sequence). Here the CDR3 reads CASSLSGQLYGYTF. CDR3 coding DNA: TGTGCCAGCAGCTTATCGGGCCAACTCTATGGCTACACCTTC.

Only one count was recorded for this clone. This chain connects TRBV27 to TRBJ2-7; the D gene is possibly TRBD2 (6 bases). The CDR3 is 15 residues long. Trimming took off 3 bases at V and 3 bases at J, with 15 bases between the two ends. Germline V gene sequence: CDR1 MNHEY, CDR2 SMNVEV (reference sequence). In DNA, the CDR3 is TGTGCCAGCAGTTTGGTGCTAGCGACAAACTACGAGCAGTACTTC. Translated, it gives CASSLVLATNYEQYF.

The count of this clone is one. V gene TRBV18 combines with J gene TRBJ2-3; D gene unclear. Germline CDR1 KGHSH, CDR2 LQKENI. The CDR3 contains 11 residues. V lost 6 bases and J 3 bases, leaving 4 bases between the germline ends. CDR3 sequence: CASSNTDTQYF. The CDR3 DNA sequence: TGTGCCAGCTCCAATACAGATACGCAGTATTTT. The full variable domain, completed using reference TRBV18 and TRBJ2-3, is NAGVMQNPRHLVRRRGQEARLRCSPMKGHSHVYWYRQLPEEGLKFMVYLQKENIIDESGMPKERFSAEFPKEGPSILRIQQVVRGDSAAYFCASSNTDTQYFGPGTRLTVL.

The rearrangement joins TRBV9 to TRBJ2-3, with 7 bases lining up with TRBD2. This CDR3 is 16 amino acids long. V lost 10 bases and J lost 3; bases outside the gene matches: 17. CDR1 and CDR2 from the germline V gene are SGDLS and YYNGEE. CDR3 nucleotide sequence: TGTGCCTCGACGAGAGCGGGACTGAGTGGAACAGATACGCAGTATTTT. Amino acids: CASTRAGLSGTDTQYF.

The J gene is TRBJ2-7, the V gene TRBV7-2; the D gene is possibly TRBD2 (5 bases). From germline, CDR1 is SGHTA and CDR2 FQGNSA. Trimming left V 1 base short and J 2 bases short, with 12 bases between. This CDR3 is 15 amino acids long. The CDR3 sequence: CASSLESSKAYEQYF. The CDR3 region has the DNA TGTGCCAGCAGCTTAGAATCTAGCAAAGCCTACGAGCAGTACTTC.

The chain recombines TRBV10-1 with TRBJ1-3; a possible D gene is TRBD1 (6 bases). The CDR3 runs 12 residues. V was clipped by 9 bases and J by 4 bases, with 10 bases between them. Germline CDR1 and CDR2: WNHNN and SYGVQD (reference sequence). Written as DNA, the CDR3 is TGCGCCAGGCCCGACAGGGGAAACACCATATATTTT. This codes for CARPDRGNTIYF.

The gene calls are TRBV6-5 and TRBJ2-7; no definite D call. Trimming shortened V by 5 bases and J by 4 bases, and 15 bases separated the two germline ends. There are 14 residues in the CDR3. Germline CDR1 and CDR2: MNHEY and SVGAGI. CDR3 protein: CASSAAKNKYEQYF. Written as DNA, the CDR3 is TGTGCCAGCAGTGCGGCGAAGAACAAATACGAGCAGTACTTC.

The count of this clone is one. This chain connects TRBV30 to TRBJ2-7; D not resolved. The CDR3 loop spans 13 amino acids. From germline, CDR1 is GTSNPN and CDR2 SVGIG (reference sequence). Trimming removed 2 bases at V and 5 bases at J, with 13 bases between. The CDR3 sequence is CAWSKGVLDEQYF. The CDR3 region has the DNA TGTGCCTGGAGTAAAGGCGTCCTTGACGAGCAGTACTTC.

V is TRBV6-6 and J is TRBJ1-2; D not certain. Trimming shortened V by 2 bases and J by 8 bases, and 12 bases separated the two germline ends. Germline CDR1 and CDR2: MNHNY and SVGAGI (reference sequence). This CDR3 has 13 amino acids. The CDR3 region is CASSYAKGEGYTF. In nucleotides, the CDR3 is TGTGCCAGCAGTTACGCGAAGGGTGAGGGCTACACCTTC.

This clone was counted between two and nine times. The rearrangement links TRBV6-1 to TRBJ2-5; unclear D gene. Per germline, CDR1 MNHNS and CDR2 SASEGT. This CDR3 region has 10 residues. V was trimmed by 6 bases and J by 5 bases, leaving 4 bases between them. For the CDR3, the DNA is TGTGCCAGCAGGACCGAGACCCAGTACTTC. This codes for CASRTETQYF.

This clone occurred a few times. V gene TRBV29-1 combines with J gene TRBJ1-1; 7 nucleotides match TRBD1. The CDR3 contains 14 residues. Losses at the gene ends were 0 bases for V and 5 bases for J; bases not matched to a gene: 6. The germline V gene has CDR1 SQVTM and CDR2 ANQGSEA. The CDR3 DNA is TGCAGCGTTGAAGATTCAGGGGGAGCAACTGAAGCTTTCTTT. This sequence encodes CSVEDSGGATEAFF.

This chain joins TRBV27 and TRBJ2-7; D ambiguous. The germline CDR1 and CDR2 sequences are MNHEY and SMNVEV (reference sequence). Between the trimmed V and J ends, which lost 0 bases and 6 bases, there was a span of 9 bases. This CDR3 is built from 13 residues. CDR3 sequence (DNA): TGTGCCAGCAGTTTATCCCCCTGGGCCGAGCAGTACTTC. Its protein product is CASSLSPWAEQYF.

The genes are TRBV7-7 and TRBJ2-7; TRBD1 matches at 7 bases. The CDR3 is 13 amino acids. V dropped 2 bases and J dropped 5; count of bases not matched to a gene: 3. CDR1 SSHAT and CDR2 FNYEAQ come from the germline V gene (reference sequence). Here the CDR3 reads CASSLKGGDEQYF. Written as DNA, the CDR3 is TGTGCCAGCAGCTTAAAAGGGGGCGACGAGCAGTACTTC.

This clone was seen once. V gene TRBV6-5 combines with J gene TRBJ1-5; D unresolved. Germline loops: CDR1 MNHEY, CDR2 SVGAGI. The CDR3 is 14 residues long. V was cut by 6 bases and J by 3 bases, with 12 bases left in between. The CDR3 region is CASRRNPDNQPQHF. The CDR3 DNA follows: TGTGCCAGCAGACGGAACCCAGACAATCAGCCCCAGCATTTT.

This chain connects TRBV27 to TRBJ2-2; 9 positions match TRBD1. There are 17 residues in the CDR3. V lost 6 bases to trimming and J lost 3 bases; unmatched junction nucleotides: 11. Germline V gene sequence: CDR1 MNHEY, CDR2 SMNVEV (reference sequence). The CDR3 loop reads CASRREPGQGDTGELFF. DNA of the CDR3: TGTGCCAGCAGAAGGGAACCGGGACAGGGAGACACCGGGGAGCTGTTTTTT.

This clone was found a few times. This rearrangement joins TRBV4-1 to TRBJ1-1, with D maybe TRBD1 (5 bases). Trimming removed 3 bases at V and 4 bases at J, with 12 bases between. Germline CDR1 is MGHRA and CDR2 is YSYEKL. This CDR3 contains 14 residues. CDR3 in DNA: TGCGCCAGCAGCCAGGTACAGGTGGTCACTGAAGCTTTCTTT. Amino acid sequence: CASSQVQVVTEAFF.